This T cell receptor beta chain comes out of a study of shared clonotypes between healthy human individuals. Across the study: The plates for each donor numbered three CD4 naive, three CD4 memory, two CD8 naive and one CD8 memory.

CDR3 length: 18 amino acids. Germline-derived CDR1 and CDR2 are LGHNA and YNFKEQ. V was clipped by 0 bases and J by 8 bases; unmatched bases: 13. Study-level points and caveats: Limitation of the genetic and exposure-history diversity represented came from the few donors. Clonotypes which were not shared had lower generation probabilities than clonotypes that all four donors shared.

Sorted-subset replicate PCR reactions were performed with approximately 200 ng DNA, corresponding to tens of thousands of T cell genomes. The data were produced by immunoSEQ multiplex PCR, yet TCRdb's version contains in-frame clones alone and is incomplete. The table has over 95,000 clones, around 65% seen once; the top ten hold roughly a quarter. As for this clone: Its antigen is still unknown.

Sequencing was done on a sample of memory CD8+ T cells sorted from blood. As to subset: CD45RO+ cells pooled with CCR7-negative TemRA cells. The rearrangement joins TRBV4-2 to TRBJ2-3, with 11 bases fitting TRBD2. This clonotype was sampled from a woman in her twenties or thirties in good health. The CDR3 DNA sequence: TGTGCCAGCAGCCAAGATAACATTTGGGTAGCGGGAGGGAGTACGCAGTATTTT. Translating it yields CASSQDNIWVAGGSTQYF.